A selection of T cell receptor beta chains follows, all from one sample in a study of cytomegalovirus exposure and HLA in healthy donors. TCRdb keeps only in-frame clones here, not all; method: immunoSEQ multiplex PCR. The sample includes about 90,000 clones, 65% to 80% of them seen just once. The sequenced sample was PBMCs. The origin of the receptors is a woman younger than 35 in good health and CMV-seropositive. The CDR3 runs from the conserved cysteine through the conserved F or W. The order of the fields is D gene, V gene, J gene, clone size, CDR3 protein, CDR3 DNA. D genes are given only for firm matches. Size is omitted from some rows. Given values are once, few, many or a class for expanded clones.

d_call: .
v_call: TRBV5-1
j_call: TRBJ2-2
clone_size: .
cdr3_aa: CASSPGLARGPGELFF
cdr3_nt: TGCGCCAGCAGCCCCGGGCTAGCGCGAGGTCCCGGGGAGCTGTTTTTT

d_call: TRBD1
v_call: TRBV14
j_call: TRBJ1-1
clone_size: .
cdr3_aa: CASSQLYRGLNTEAFF
cdr3_nt: TGTGCCAGCAGCCAACTGTACAGGGGGCTGAACACTGAAGCTTTCTTT

d_call: TRBD2
v_call: TRBV6-1
j_call: TRBJ2-3
clone_size: .
cdr3_aa: CASSVAGATDTQYF
cdr3_nt: TGTGCCAGCAGTGTTGCGGGAGCAACAGATACGCAGTATTTT

d_call: TRBD1
v_call: TRBV5-4
j_call: TRBJ2-7
clone_size: .
cdr3_aa: CASSRTGEQYF
cdr3_nt: TGTGCCAGCAGCCGGACAGGCGAGCAGTACTTC

d_call: .
v_call: TRBV14
j_call: TRBJ2-7
clone_size: .
cdr3_aa: CASSLNYEQYF
cdr3_nt: TGTGCCAGCAGCCTCAACTACGAGCAGTACTTC

d_call: .
v_call: TRBV9
j_call: TRBJ2-1
clone_size: .
cdr3_aa: CASSVDPRGTPYNEQFF
cdr3_nt: TGTGCCAGCAGCGTAGATCCCCGCGGGACTCCTTACAATGAGCAGTTCTTC

d_call: .
v_call: TRBV30
j_call: TRBJ1-1
clone_size: .
cdr3_aa: CASTFLNTEAFF
cdr3_nt: TGTGCCTCGACTTTCTTGAACACTGAAGCTTTCTTT

d_call: .
v_call: TRBV11-1
j_call: TRBJ1-6
clone_size: .
cdr3_aa: CASSLTEGPPLHF
cdr3_nt: TGTGCCAGCAGCTTGACAGAAGGTCCACCCCTCCACTTT

d_call: .
v_call: TRBV10-1
j_call: TRBJ2-1
clone_size: medium-sized
cdr3_aa: CASSESAGEQFF
cdr3_nt: TGCGCCAGCAGTGAATCCGCAGGTGAGCAGTTCTTC

d_call: .
v_call: TRBV4-1
j_call: TRBJ1-1
clone_size: .
cdr3_aa: CASSQGNTMNTEAFF
cdr3_nt: TGCGCCAGCAGCCAAGGAAATACTATGAACACTGAAGCTTTCTTT

d_call: .
v_call: TRBV7-2
j_call: TRBJ2-7
clone_size: few
cdr3_aa: CASSPSRLEYYEQYF
cdr3_nt: TGTGCCAGCAGCCCGAGCCGACTGGAGTACTACGAGCAGTACTTC

d_call: .
v_call: TRBV28
j_call: TRBJ1-5
clone_size: .
cdr3_aa: CASISPNSKQPQHF
cdr3_nt: TGTGCCAGCATTTCCCCAAATTCTAAGCAGCCCCAGCATTTT

d_call: .
v_call: TRBV2
j_call: TRBJ2-7
clone_size: .
cdr3_aa: CASNEFNEQYF
cdr3_nt: TGTGCCAGCAACGAGTTCAACGAGCAGTACTTC

d_call: TRBD1
v_call: TRBV27
j_call: TRBJ2-5
clone_size: .
cdr3_aa: CASRRDRGPQETQYF
cdr3_nt: TGTGCCAGTCGTCGGGACAGGGGACCTCAAGAGACCCAGTACTTC

d_call: .
v_call: TRBV19
j_call: TRBJ1-1
clone_size: .
cdr3_aa: CASRPDRSPVITEAFF
cdr3_nt: TGTGCCAGTAGGCCAGACAGATCGCCCGTGATAACTGAAGCTTTCTTT

d_call: .
v_call: TRBV5-8
j_call: TRBJ1-1
clone_size: .
cdr3_aa: CASSLGSGLVAEAFF
cdr3_nt: TGTGCCAGCAGCTTGGGAAGTGGGCTCGTCGCTGAAGCTTTCTTT

d_call: .
v_call: TRBV27
j_call: TRBJ1-2
clone_size: .
cdr3_aa: CASSPLRGSDANYGYTF
cdr3_nt: TGTGCCAGCAGTCCCTTGAGAGGGTCCGACGCTAACTATGGCTACACCTTC

d_call: .
v_call: TRBV4-3
j_call: TRBJ2-1
clone_size: .
cdr3_aa: CASSQVGGLQFF
cdr3_nt: TGCGCCAGCAGCCAAGTCGGGGGACTTCAGTTCTTC

d_call: .
v_call: TRBV14
j_call: TRBJ2-3
clone_size: .
cdr3_aa: CASSQVPVDTQYF
cdr3_nt: TGTGCCAGCAGCCAAGTCCCGGTAGATACGCAGTATTTT

d_call: TRBD2
v_call: TRBV19
j_call: TRBJ2-1
clone_size: .
cdr3_aa: CASSPLAGSYNEQFF
cdr3_nt: TGTGCCAGTAGTCCCCTAGCGGGCTCCTACAATGAGCAGTTCTTC

d_call: .
v_call: TRBV6-1
j_call: TRBJ1-4
clone_size: once
cdr3_aa: CASSEGFEEEKLFF
cdr3_nt: TGTGCCAGCAGTGAAGGGTTCGAGGAGGAAAAACTGTTTTTT

d_call: TRBD2
v_call: TRBV6-1
j_call: TRBJ2-7
clone_size: few
cdr3_aa: CASRGTSGGAYEQYF
cdr3_nt: TGTGCCAGCAGAGGGACTAGCGGGGGGGCTTACGAGCAGTACTTC

d_call: .
v_call: TRBV25-1
j_call: TRBJ1-4
clone_size: .
cdr3_aa: CASSEIGQATEKLFF
cdr3_nt: TGTGCCAGCAGTGAAATAGGACAAGCAACCGAAAAACTGTTTTTT

d_call: TRBD2
v_call: TRBV9
j_call: TRBJ2-7
clone_size: .
cdr3_aa: CASRAGGRYYEQYF
cdr3_nt: TGTGCCAGCCGGGCCGGCGGGAGATACTACGAGCAGTACTTC

d_call: TRBD1
v_call: TRBV6-5
j_call: TRBJ2-7
clone_size: .
cdr3_aa: CASTYRGTGEQYF
cdr3_nt: TGTGCCAGCACCTACAGGGGTACAGGCGAGCAGTACTTC

d_call: .
v_call: TRBV2
j_call: TRBJ2-3
clone_size: few
cdr3_aa: CASRLRSTDTQYF
cdr3_nt: TGTGCCAGCCGACTAAGAAGCACAGATACGCAGTATTTT

d_call: TRBD1
v_call: TRBV7-2
j_call: TRBJ2-5
clone_size: once
cdr3_aa: CASSLFGTGVQETQYF
cdr3_nt: TGTGCCAGCAGCTTATTCGGGACAGGGGTACAAGAGACCCAGTACTTC

d_call: .
v_call: TRBV9
j_call: TRBJ1-6
clone_size: .
cdr3_aa: CASSVGQATNSPLHF
cdr3_nt: TGTGCCAGCAGCGTAGGACAGGCTACTAATTCACCCCTCCACTTT

d_call: TRBD2
v_call: TRBV27
j_call: TRBJ2-1
clone_size: .
cdr3_aa: CASSSPGTSGGYTNNEQFF
cdr3_nt: TGTGCCAGCAGTTCCCCCGGGACTAGCGGGGGGTACACCAACAATGAGCAGTTCTTC

d_call: .
v_call: TRBV5-1
j_call: TRBJ1-1
clone_size: .
cdr3_aa: CASTQGGRVTEAFF
cdr3_nt: TGCGCCAGCACCCAGGGAGGGAGGGTCACTGAAGCTTTCTTT

d_call: .
v_call: TRBV7-9
j_call: TRBJ2-3
clone_size: .
cdr3_aa: CASSPRDGTDTQYF
cdr3_nt: TGTGCCAGCAGCCCGCGGGACGGCACAGATACGCAGTATTTT

d_call: .
v_call: TRBV19
j_call: TRBJ1-4
clone_size: .
cdr3_aa: CASKIPSNEKLFF
cdr3_nt: TGTGCCAGTAAAATTCCCTCTAATGAAAAACTGTTTTTT

d_call: .
v_call: TRBV7-8
j_call: TRBJ2-1
clone_size: .
cdr3_aa: CASSLFSGTRTYNEQFF
cdr3_nt: TGTGCCAGCAGCTTATTTTCCGGGACACGGACATACAATGAGCAGTTCTTC

d_call: TRBD1
v_call: TRBV29-1
j_call: TRBJ2-7
clone_size: .
cdr3_aa: CSVARTGEAYEQYF
cdr3_nt: TGCAGCGTAGCCCGGACAGGCGAGGCCTACGAGCAGTACTTC

d_call: .
v_call: TRBV5-5
j_call: TRBJ1-6
clone_size: few
cdr3_aa: CASSTTGSSYNSPLHF
cdr3_nt: TGTGCCAGCAGCACCACAGGGAGCTCCTATAATTCACCCCTCCACTTT

d_call: .
v_call: TRBV6-1
j_call: TRBJ2-2
clone_size: .
cdr3_aa: CASRASNTGELFF
cdr3_nt: TGTGCCAGCAGGGCTTCTAACACCGGGGAGCTGTTTTTT

d_call: TRBD1
v_call: TRBV20-1
j_call: TRBJ1-4
clone_size: .
cdr3_aa: CSAAGGEKLFF
cdr3_nt: TGCAGCGCTGCAGGGGGAGAAAAACTGTTTTTT